The TCR beta chain described here comes from a study of T cells in Graves' hyperthyroidism and ophthalmopathy. The ends were cut back, 10 bases at V and 5 bases at J, with 11 bases in the middle. The CDR3 length is 11 residues. Germline V lookup: CDR1 MDHEN, CDR2 SYDVKM. This clonotype showed up many times. From RNA transcripts, TCR beta CDR3 regions were amplified. TCR CDR3 underwent first-round RT-PCR with the HTBI primer set. TCRdb re-analysed the multiplex PCR reads in MiXCR, keeping a single row per CDR3 protein. The sample has roughly 560,000 distinct CDR3 sequences; around 15% are singletons. The TCR was taken from a woman in her thirties or forties with Graves' ophthalmopathy. The rearrangement joins TRBV28 to TRBJ1-1; D uncertain. The specimen was blood. CDR3: CATKLETEAFF. CDR3 nucleotides: TGTGCCACCAAGTTAGAGACTGAAGCTTTCTTT.